This T cell receptor beta chain was recovered during a study of blood T cell repertoires in COVID-19. Study-wide background: COVID-19 samples, acute and convalescent, were from the United States, Italy and Spain. PBMCs, B-cell-depleted T cells, or T cells provided the cDNA or gDNA that made up the material.

Authors' data handling: Amplification of reference gene primers provided the estimated nucleated cell counts. TCRdb's table, derived via immunoSEQ multiplex PCR, lists solely in-frame clones and lacks some. D and trimming were read from the DNA, whereas the V and J calls and clone size are those reported in that table. The sample records more than 200,000 clones, around 86% being singletons. Per germline, CDR1 MNHEY and CDR2 SMNVEV (reference sequence). The length of the CDR3 is 15 residues. Trimming cost V 6 bases and J 7 bases; bases outside gene matches: 14. Source material: peripheral blood. The rearrangement uses TRBV27 and TRBJ1-2; 7 bases are shared with TRBD1. The receptor's source is a man over 45 with acute or convalescent COVID-19. In nucleotides, the CDR3 is TGTGCCAGCAGACAGACAGGGTACGGGAGTTTTGGCTACACCTTC. Amino acids: CASRQTGYGSFGYTF.